The TCR beta chain under discussion was sequenced for a study of blood T cells in healthy people across ages (dated by TCRdb to 2015 to 2017). Looking at the study overall: Template switching captured roughly one uniquely barcoded TCR beta cDNA molecule per two T cells in model experiments. Using deep sequencing normalized with unique cDNA molecular identifiers, the study measured how TCR beta repertoire diversity changes with age. Donors were grouped into four age groups: young (average 16 years), middle-aged (around 39), aged (approximately 58) and long-lived (about 89). To avoid experimental bias, donors of different ages were spread randomly across the sequencing lanes. Two additional independent replicas of 1 million unique cDNA reads from the same blood draw were analyzed for two donors (one aged 18 to 29 and one aged 80 or older).

Systemically healthy Caucasian individuals from Russia, over 30 in total and aged roughly 6 to 100 years, were included as donors. About 9.6 milliliters of peripheral blood were collected from each donor into EDTA-treated Vacutainer tubes. Ficoll-Paque density-gradient centrifugation was used to isolate PBMCs, with at least 6 million per sample. Total RNA was extracted from PBMCs with Trizol reagent, with at least 6 micrograms obtained per sample. Naive CD45RAhigh/CD27high T cell percentages were measured by flow cytometry on a PBMC aliquot from every donor. The CDR3 covers 13 residues, taking in both the cysteine and the phenylalanine. The entry retains the CDR3 DNA only, 39 bases that are in frame from base 1. Trimming removed 6 bases from V and 2 bases from J, leaving 10 bases between the germline ends. Study-wide findings and limitations: A strong correlation was found between observed TCR beta diversity and the percentage of naive T cells measured by flow cytometry. Estimates of total diversity from one million sequenced T cells were regarded as lower bounds and underestimates. Observed TCR beta diversity per million T cells fell roughly linearly with age, and a significant reduction was already apparent by age roughly 40. Donor CMV infection status was unknown, potentially confounding age-related changes in expanded clonotypes. The long-lived group showed more naive CD4+ T cells, fewer expanded clones and increased TCR diversity than the aged group, suggesting age selection. Because profiling used bulk unsorted PBMCs, naive and antigen-experienced compartments could not be compared conclusively.

In the case of this clonotype: No antigen is known for it. Per-base quality was not reported, and no clone a single base away is much larger than it.

Library construction relied on 5' RACE. The sequencing machine was an Illumina HiSeq 2500. A second roughly 6 to 12 cycle PCR used a sample-barcoded 5' primer and a J-beta primer mix. Each TCR beta cDNA molecule received a unique molecular identifier from a template-switch 5' adaptor carrying 12 random nucleotides. Each sample yielded at least 2.5 million CDR3-containing paired-end reads. First-strand cDNA was synthesized from all RNA with the Mint cDNA synthesis kit, primed by a TRBC-specific oligonucleotide. Following uracil-DNA glycosylase treatment, a first 18-cycle PCR with universal primers M1SS and BC2_uni_R was performed on all cDNA. On the authors' methods: For normalization, 1 million high-quality reads were randomly selected from each sample, with every read carrying a distinct molecular identifier. Instead of being binned into consensus sequences, reads that shared molecular identifiers were thrown out. CDR3 identification, clonotype clustering and error correction used MiTCR with a Q25 quality threshold and the strictest error-elimination algorithm. A nonparametric unseen species model using Euler transformation provided a lower-bound estimate of total TCR beta diversity. The raw public data were reprocessed by TCRdb itself: fastp quality trimming at Q25, MiXCR clonotype calling, in-frame beta chains only. Each entry is one CDR3 protein sequence, shown with its most common DNA and genes. Clone size and V and J calls follow TCRdb, not the original study. Across this sample there are around 600,000 distinct CDR3 sequences, with 40% to 55% seen only once. The ten largest clones add up to 20% to 25% of the sample.

The receptor was derived from a man older than 75 in good health. The sample consisted of blood. Recombination joined TRBV12-3 or TRBV12-4 with TRBJ2-5; no D segment can be confidently identified. The CDR3 sequence is CASSRERQETQYF. The nucleotide sequence reads as follows: TGTGCCAGCAGCCGTGAACGGCAAGAGACCCAGTACTTC.